Listed below are T cell receptor beta chains from one sample, sequenced in a study of CD8 T cells in Susac syndrome. MiXCR, run by TCRdb on the immunoSEQ multiplex PCR reads, gives a single entry per CDR3 protein. The data show tens of thousands of distinct CDR3 sequences, roughly 91% seen once. The sample comprised CD8+ T cells from PBMCs. These receptors were obtained from a human donor with multiple sclerosis. Each CDR3 is given with its conserved first and last residue. Fields, in order: V gene, clone size, J gene, D gene, CDR3 length, CDR3 protein, CDR3 DNA. D genes are given only for firm matches. Some rows have no size entry. The others give once, few or many, or a class for an expanded clone.

>TRBV2|NA|TRBJ2-3|NA|11
CASQVTDTQYF
TGTGCCAGTCAGGTTACAGATACGCAGTATTTT
>TRBV7-2|NA|TRBJ1-5|NA|15
CASSLSDSFNQPQHF
TGTGCCAGCAGCCTATCGGACAGCTTCAATCAGCCCCAGCATTTT
>TRBV15|NA|TRBJ2-7|TRBD2|16
CATSREGLADSYEQYF
TGTGCCACCAGCAGAGAAGGACTAGCGGACTCCTACGAGCAGTACTTC
>TRBV4-1|NA|TRBJ1-1|NA|12
CASSPQGTEAFF
TGCGCCAGCAGCCCGCAGGGGACTGAAGCTTTCTTT
>TRBV20-1|NA|TRBJ2-7|TRBD1|15
CSASTGTGFSYEQYF
TGCAGTGCTAGTACCGGGACAGGGTTTTCCTACGAGCAGTACTTC
>TRBV3-1|NA|TRBJ1-2|TRBD1|14
CASSQGLDRGGYTF
TGTGCCAGCAGCCAAGGCCTTGACAGGGGCGGCTACACCTTC
>TRBV20-1|NA|TRBJ2-3|NA|13
CSRADTWADTQYF
TGCAGTCGTGCAGACACATGGGCAGATACGCAGTATTTT
>TRBV20-1|NA|TRBJ2-7|NA|12
CSARVSGYEQYF
TGCAGTGCTAGAGTCAGCGGGTACGAGCAGTACTTC
>TRBV12-3/TRBV12-4|NA|TRBJ1-3|NA|13
CASTLGGGNTIYF
TGTGCCAGCACCCTTGGGGGCGGAAACACCATATATTTT
>TRBV7-9|NA|TRBJ1-2|NA|13
CASSLGRTYGYTF
TGTGCCAGCAGCTTAGGACGGACCTATGGCTACACCTTC
>TRBV19|NA|TRBJ2-1|NA|15
CASSMAGSSYNEQFF
TGTGCCAGTAGTATGGCCGGTAGCTCCTACAATGAGCAGTTCTTC
>TRBV6-5|NA|TRBJ1-1|NA|13
CASSGGVYTEAFF
TGTGCCAGCTCCGGCGGGGTTTACACTGAAGCTTTCTTT
>TRBV11-1|NA|TRBJ2-5|TRBD1|16
CASRPTGTGVEETQYF
TGTGCCAGCAGGCCTACCGGGACAGGGGTGGAAGAGACCCAGTACTTC
>TRBV19|NA|TRBJ2-5|NA|11
CASRSQETQYF
TGTGCCAGTCGGTCCCAAGAGACCCAGTACTTC
>TRBV20-1|once|TRBJ2-7|NA|12
CSARWETYEQYF
TGCAGTGCTAGGTGGGAAACCTACGAGCAGTACTTC
>TRBV28|NA|TRBJ1-5|NA|13
CASSAYMAGTQHF
TGTGCCAGCAGCGCCTATATGGCCGGGACCCAGCATTTT